Listed below are T cell receptor beta chains from one sample, sequenced in a study of early T cells in non-severe SARS-CoV-2 infection. TCRdb itself ran the 5' RACE reads through MiXCR, one entry per CDR3 protein. The sample carries more than 65,000 distinct CDR3 sequences, roughly 4.9% recorded once. Specimen: whole blood, collected at baseline. Receptor source: an adult who was a healthcare worker with PCR-confirmed SARS-CoV-2 infection or an uninfected control (not recorded which). The donor label of this sample is uncertain. The CDR3 runs from the conserved cysteine through the conserved F or W. Not every row has a clone size; where given, it reads once, few, many or a size class.

J gene: TRBJ2-7; clone size: many; V gene: TRBV14; CDR3 protein: CASSQDRTGARPEQYF
J gene: TRBJ2-5; clone size: many; V gene: TRBV20-1; CDR3 protein: CSANRDRVTQYF
J gene: TRBJ2-1; clone size: many; V gene: TRBV11-2; CDR3 protein: CASSLLLAGGKDEQFF
J gene: TRBJ2-6; clone size: many; V gene: TRBV6-2/TRBV6-3; CDR3 protein: CASTRVSGANVLTF
J gene: TRBJ2-6; clone size: NA; V gene: TRBV20-1; CDR3 protein: CSARDRGVAGANVLTF
J gene: TRBJ2-1; clone size: few; V gene: TRBV11-3; CDR3 protein: CASSSSQGSSNYNEQFF
J gene: TRBJ1-3; clone size: few; V gene: TRBV29-1; CDR3 protein: CSVGEGAGNTIYF
J gene: TRBJ2-7; clone size: many; V gene: TRBV5-1; CDR3 protein: CASSLETAGEQYF
J gene: TRBJ1-6; clone size: few; V gene: TRBV4-3; CDR3 protein: CASSHRTDYNSPLHF
J gene: TRBJ2-2; clone size: NA; V gene: TRBV10-3; CDR3 protein: CAIGGNTGELFF
J gene: TRBJ1-1; clone size: few; V gene: TRBV27; CDR3 protein: CASSRQGGYEAFF
J gene: TRBJ2-7; clone size: NA; V gene: TRBV7-9; CDR3 protein: CASSPGRREQYF
J gene: TRBJ2-1; clone size: many; V gene: TRBV7-8; CDR3 protein: CASRPGSSYNEQFF
J gene: TRBJ1-4; clone size: NA; V gene: TRBV6-5; CDR3 protein: CASRPPGTGEKKLFF
J gene: TRBJ1-6; clone size: many; V gene: TRBV27; CDR3 protein: CASSVEGRPNSPLHF
J gene: TRBJ2-7; clone size: many; V gene: TRBV4-3; CDR3 protein: CASSQDLSGTRGDYEQYF
J gene: TRBJ1-5; clone size: NA; V gene: TRBV7-9; CDR3 protein: CASSLGDRKNQPQHF
J gene: TRBJ2-1; clone size: NA; V gene: TRBV3-1; CDR3 protein: CASSLANEQFF
J gene: TRBJ2-7; clone size: few; V gene: TRBV7-6; CDR3 protein: CASSLAGSAEQYF
J gene: TRBJ2-7; clone size: many; V gene: TRBV20-1; CDR3 protein: CSAPRDRSSYEQYF
J gene: TRBJ1-5; clone size: many; V gene: TRBV19; CDR3 protein: CASSPPGDGAQHF
J gene: TRBJ2-7; clone size: many; V gene: TRBV9; CDR3 protein: CASSVGGNAAYEQYF
J gene: TRBJ2-7; clone size: many; V gene: TRBV10-3; CDR3 protein: CAISESNGAYEQYF
J gene: TRBJ2-3; clone size: many; V gene: TRBV11-2; CDR3 protein: CASSLRRTSSTDTQYF
J gene: TRBJ1-1; clone size: few; V gene: TRBV12-3/TRBV12-4; CDR3 protein: CASSLRTENTEAFF
J gene: TRBJ1-3; clone size: NA; V gene: TRBV28; CDR3 protein: CASSLGSRGSGNTIYF
J gene: TRBJ2-3; clone size: many; V gene: TRBV7-6; CDR3 protein: CASSLEGTDTQYF
J gene: TRBJ2-3; clone size: few; V gene: TRBV11-2; CDR3 protein: CASSLSRGDTQYF
J gene: TRBJ2-3; clone size: few; V gene: TRBV18; CDR3 protein: CASSPAPGLSPDTQYF
J gene: TRBJ2-1; clone size: many; V gene: TRBV12-3/TRBV12-4; CDR3 protein: CASTQKRIGNEQFF
J gene: TRBJ2-1; clone size: many; V gene: TRBV20-1; CDR3 protein: CSATNWASRRGEQFF